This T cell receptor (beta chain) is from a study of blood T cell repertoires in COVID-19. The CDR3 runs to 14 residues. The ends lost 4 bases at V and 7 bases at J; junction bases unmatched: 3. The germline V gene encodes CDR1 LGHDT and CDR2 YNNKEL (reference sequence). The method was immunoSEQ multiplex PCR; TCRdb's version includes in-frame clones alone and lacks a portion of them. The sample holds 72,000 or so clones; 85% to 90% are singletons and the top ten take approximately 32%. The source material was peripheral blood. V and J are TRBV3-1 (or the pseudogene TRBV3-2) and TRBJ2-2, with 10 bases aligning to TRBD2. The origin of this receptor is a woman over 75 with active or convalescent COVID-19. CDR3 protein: CASSLAGGGGELFF. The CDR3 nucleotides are TGTGCCAGCAGCCTAGCGGGGGGCGGCGGGGAGCTGTTTTTT.